The 29 T cell receptor beta chains listed next were all sequenced from one sample in a study of blood T cell repertoires in COVID-19. Libraries were prepared by immunoSEQ multiplex PCR; TCRdb keeps only in-frame clonotypes and omits some of them. The sample yields 180,000 or so clones, around 84% seen once. The sequenced material came from peripheral blood. These receptors were collected from a woman between 65 and 79 years old with COVID-19, enrolled during active disease.

The V call is TRBV19, the J call TRBJ2-4; weak D call: TRBD2 (7 bases). V was cut by 4 bases and J by 7 bases, with 20 bases left in between. Germline assignment: CDR1 LNHDA and CDR2 SQIVND (reference sequence). This CDR3 has 16 residues. The DNA for the CDR3 is TGTGCCAGTAGTACCTCCCCCGGGGGAGGGGGTAACATTCAGTACTTC. Its protein is CASSTSPGGGGNIQYF. The full variable domain, in which reference TRBV19 and TRBJ2-4 provide the parts outside the CDR3, is DGGITQSPKYLFRKEGQNVTLSCEQNLNHDAMYWYRQDPGQGLRLIYYSQIVNDFQKGDIAEGYSVSREKKESFPLTVTSAQKNPTAFYLCASSTSPGGGGNIQYFGAGTRLSVL.

Concerning this clone itself: Other DNA sequences in the sample encode the same CDR3. This chain uses TRBV6-5 with TRBJ1-3; unclear D gene. V dropped 7 bases and J dropped 2 bases, with 6 bases sitting between them. The CDR3 spans 12 residues. Germline V gene lookup returns CDR1 MNHEY and CDR2 SVGAGI. The CDR3 nucleotides read TGTGCCAGCAACTCCCCTGGAAACACCATATATTTT. Residues: CASNSPGNTIYF.

This chain links TRBV28 with TRBJ1-5; a weak D match, TRBD1 (6 bases). The CDR3 runs 14 residues. CDR1 is MDHEN, CDR2 SYDVKM, per germline. Trimming left V 6 bases short and J 7 bases short, with 16 bases between. The CDR3 bases are TGTGCCAGCAGCAAATCACAGGGTTCGCAGCCCCAGCATTTT. It yields the protein CASSKSQGSQPQHF.

The chain couples TRBV7-2 to TRBJ1-2, with a weak D call TRBD1 (6 bases). Germline V gene lookup returns CDR1 SGHTA and CDR2 FQGNSA. CDR3 length: 14 amino acids. Trimming removed 6 bases from V and 5 bases from J, with 16 bases in between. The CDR3 here is CASRKDRTFYGYTF. In nucleotides, the CDR3 is TGTGCCAGCAGGAAAGACAGGACCTTTTATGGCTACACCTTC.

This chain connects TRBV28 to TRBJ2-3; tentatively, D is TRBD1 (6 bases). Germline CDR1 and CDR2: MDHEN and SYDVKM. The CDR3 extends over 17 amino acids. V lost 2 bases and J lost 2, with 17 bases in between. CDR3 nucleotides: TGTGCCAGCAGTTTACCGGCTTGGGGGCGCGACACAGATACGCAGTATTTT. Its protein product is CASSLPAWGRDTDTQYF.

This chain connects TRBV30 to TRBJ2-4; D is possibly TRBD1 (5 bases). V shed 2 bases and J shed 6 bases, with 8 bases lying between them. Germline V gene lookup returns CDR1 GTSNPN and CDR2 SVGIG (reference sequence). CDR3 length: 12 amino acids. CDR3: CAWSPRGNIQYF. The DNA of the CDR3 is TGTGCCTGGAGTCCAAGGGGAAACATTCAGTACTTC.

The CDR3 reads CASSLEPRGEQFF. The CDR3, as DNA: TGTGCCAGCTCTTTGGAACCTCGAGGGGAGCAGTTCTTC. This chain uses TRBV2 with TRBJ2-1, with a possible D match to TRBD2 (5 bases). This CDR3 is built from 13 residues. V was pared by 8 bases and J by 10 bases, with 18 bases between. Germline V gene data show CDR1 as SNHLY and CDR2 as FYNNEI.

This sequence joins TRBV2 and TRBJ1-4; no clear D. CDR1 is SNHLY and CDR2 is FYNNEI in the germline V gene. Trimming pared 6 bases from V and 3 bases from J, leaving 14 bases between. The CDR3 covers 15 residues. The CDR3 coding sequence is TGTGCCAGCAGCTCCACGCTCCTACCTAATGAAAAACTGTTTTTT. It codes for CASSSTLLPNEKLFF. The full variable domain, in which reference TRBV2 and TRBJ1-4 provide the parts outside the CDR3, is EPEVTQTPSHQVTQMGQEVILRCVPISNHLYFYWYRQILGQKVEFLVSFYNNEISEKSEIFDDQFSVERPDGSNFTLKIRSTKLEDSAMYFCASSSTLLPNEKLFFGSGTQLSVL.

In this sample, this clone turned up a few times. The chain uses TRBV30 and TRBJ1-1, with D perhaps matching TRBD1 (6 bases). V dropped 0 bases and J dropped 2 bases, with 10 bases sitting between them. The length of the CDR3 is 14 residues. Per the germline V gene, CDR1 is GTSNPN and CDR2 is SVGIG (reference sequence). The CDR3 protein is CAWSVRGLNTEAFF. CDR3 DNA sequence: TGTGCCTGGAGTGTTAGGGGGTTAAACACTGAAGCTTTCTTT.

The J gene is TRBJ2-6, the V gene TRBV18; unclear D gene. This CDR3 region has 15 residues. Germline V lookup: CDR1 KGHSH, CDR2 LQKENI. Trimming shortened V by 5 bases and J by 0 bases, and 8 bases separated the two germline ends. The CDR3, as DNA: TGTGCCAGCTCATCAGGTACCTCTGGGGCCAACGTCCTGACTTTC. Protein product: CASSSGTSGANVLTF. The whole variable domain, filled in from reference TRBV18 and TRBJ2-6, reads NAGVMQNPRHLVRRRGQEARLRCSPMKGHSHVYWYRQLPEEGLKFMVYLQKENIIDESGMPKERFSAEFPKEGPSILRIQQVVRGDSAAYFCASSSGTSGANVLTFGAGSRLTVL.

Concerning this clone: Other DNA sequences in the same sample also yield this CDR3. V gene TRBV6-5 combines with J gene TRBJ2-3; D remains unclear. The V end was cut by 2 bases, the J end by 1 base, with 7 bases between. This CDR3 has 14 amino acids. CDR1 is MNHEY and CDR2 is SVGAGI in the germline V gene. This CDR3 reads CASSYRRGTDTQYF. The CDR3 DNA reads TGTGCCAGCAGTTACAGGAGAGGCACAGATACGCAGTATTTT.

This clone showed up just a few times. The chain joins TRBV3-1 (or the pseudogene TRBV3-2) to TRBJ1-2, with 7 bases lining up with TRBD1. The junction had 7 bases not matched to a gene; V was cut back by 3 bases and J by 0 bases. CDR1 and CDR2 (germline): LGHDT, YNNKEL (reference sequence). This CDR3 is 16 amino acids long. The DNA for the CDR3 is TGTGCCAGCAGCCACTATCGGACAGGAACTAACTATGGCTACACCTTC. Translation gives CASSHYRTGTNYGYTF.

This chain uses TRBV7-2 with TRBJ2-1; TRBD2 agrees at 8 bases. Per the germline V gene, CDR1 is SGHTA and CDR2 is FQGNSA. J lost 9 bases, V lost 8 bases, and 15 bases had no gene match. CDR3 size: 15 residues. The CDR3, as DNA: TGTGCCAGCGCTAAACCCGGGACTAGTAGGGGTGAGCAGTTCTTC. This translates into CASAKPGTSRGEQFF.

The chain carries TRBV5-8 and TRBJ1-1, with TRBD1 matching 8 bases. V dropped 0 bases and J dropped 1; count of bases not matched to a gene: 5. The length of the CDR3 is 16 residues. Germline CDR1 SGHTS, CDR2 YDEGEE. The CDR3 region is CASSLDRGVTNTEAFF. Here the CDR3 DNA reads TGTGCCAGCAGCTTGGACAGGGGGGTTACGAACACTGAAGCTTTCTTT.

V usage is TRBV3-1 (or the pseudogene TRBV3-2) and J usage is TRBJ2-3; 11 nucleotides align to TRBD2. The CDR3 spans 17 residues. CDR1 is LGHDT and CDR2 is YNNKEL in the germline V gene (reference sequence). V dropped 1 base and J dropped 5; count of bases not matched to a gene: 8. The CDR3 DNA sequence: TGTGCCAGCAGCCAAGGTTCGCTAGCGGGAGGAGGAGATACGCAGTATTTT. Amino acid sequence: CASSQGSLAGGGDTQYF.

This clone has only a few counts. This rearrangement joins TRBV2 to TRBJ2-1, with 12 bases fitting TRBD2. V shed 5 bases and J 2 bases; nucleotides not matched to a gene: 1. CDR3 length: 15 residues. Germline assignment: CDR1 SNHLY and CDR2 FYNNEI. The CDR3 sequence is CASSPSGRAYNEQFF. The CDR3 nucleotides are TGTGCCAGCAGTCCTAGCGGGAGGGCCTACAATGAGCAGTTCTTC.

The chain uses TRBV27 and TRBJ2-2; 7 bases agree with TRBD1. J was trimmed by 5 bases and V by 5 bases; bases with no gene match: 5. The CDR3 extends over 14 amino acids. Germline V CDR1 and CDR2: MNHEY, SMNVEV (reference sequence). CDR3 sequence (DNA): TGTGCCAGCAGTCTCAGGGGGAGTACCGGGGAGCTGTTTTTT. This encodes CASSLRGSTGELFF.

The rearrangement uses TRBV14 and TRBJ1-1, with TRBD1 as a possible D gene (6 bases). The V end lost 4 bases, the J end lost 4 bases, and 16 bases lay between the germline ends. Germline lookup yields CDR1 SGHDN and CDR2 FVKESK. This CDR3 is 15 amino acids long. The CDR3 sequence is CASSLLGQGSTEAFF. The CDR3 DNA follows: TGTGCCAGCAGCCTATTGGGGCAGGGGAGCACTGAAGCTTTCTTT.

The gene calls are TRBV19 and TRBJ1-2; D gene ambiguous. Trimming removed 4 bases from V and 6 bases from J, with 6 bases in between. Germline values: CDR1 LNHDA, CDR2 SQIVND (reference sequence). This CDR3 contains 11 residues. CDR3 DNA: TGTGCCAGTAGTAAGGGAGATGGCTACACCTTC. The encoded protein is CASSKGDGYTF. The entire variable domain, with the rest obtained from reference TRBV19 and TRBJ1-2, is as follows: DGGITQSPKYLFRKEGQNVTLSCEQNLNHDAMYWYRQDPGQGLRLIYYSQIVNDFQKGDIAEGYSVSREKKESFPLTVTSAQKNPTAFYLCASSKGDGYTFGSGTRLTVV.

The chain employs TRBV18 and TRBJ2-3; D perhaps matches TRBD2 (5 bases). Trimming cost V 2 bases and J 4 bases, with 16 bases left between them. CDR3 length equals 16 residues. Germline V CDR1 and CDR2: KGHSH, LQKENI. The CDR3 here is CASSPIYGLRADTQYF. CDR3 nucleotide sequence: TGTGCCAGCTCACCAATCTATGGGCTGAGGGCAGATACGCAGTATTTT.

The chain is built from TRBV30 and TRBJ2-7; no clear D gene. V was cut by 4 bases and J by 5 bases, with 9 bases left in between. The CDR3 sequence is 11 residues long. In germline, CDR1 is GTSNPN, CDR2 SVGIG (reference sequence). Here the CDR3 reads CAWTAEDEQYF. CDR3 DNA sequence: TGTGCCTGGACAGCAGAGGACGAGCAGTACTTC.

The CDR3 is CATGQGGEQYF. The CDR3 DNA follows: TGTGCCACCGGACAGGGGGGCGAGCAGTACTTC. This sequence joins TRBV19 and TRBJ2-7; 10 bases align to TRBD1. The CDR3 covers 11 residues. The V and J ends lost 10 bases and 6 bases, in that order; junction bases with no gene match: 3. Germline assignment: CDR1 LNHDA and CDR2 SQIVND (reference sequence).

On this clone itself: In the same sample, other DNA sequences code for this CDR3. V and J are TRBV12-5 and TRBJ1-5; a possible D gene is TRBD1 (5 bases). Trimming removed 6 bases from V and 3 bases from J, with 9 bases in between. The CDR3 is 13 amino acids. The V gene's germline CDR1 is LGHNT and CDR2 FRNRAP. The CDR3 sequence: CASGAGSNQPQHF. CDR3 DNA: TGTGCTAGTGGGGCAGGGTCCAATCAGCCCCAGCATTTT.

The chain is built from TRBV5-8 and TRBJ1-1; 7 bases fit TRBD1. The CDR3 sequence is 15 residues long. Germline V CDR1 and CDR2: SGHTS, YDEGEE. The J segment lost 4 bases and the V segment lost 0 bases, leaving 6 bases of the junction unmatched. The CDR3 loop is CASSLGTGAITEAFF. The CDR3, as DNA: TGTGCCAGCAGCTTGGGAACAGGGGCAATCACTGAAGCTTTCTTT.

This clone was detected once. V is TRBV15 and J is TRBJ1-3; 7 positions match TRBD1. Germline V lookup: CDR1 LNHNV, CDR2 YYDKDF (reference sequence). The trim removed 3 bases at V and 4 bases at J, leaving 9 bases unmatched. The CDR3 runs 16 residues. In DNA, the CDR3 is TGTGCCACCAGCAGCGAAGGGGGCGCTTCAGGAAACACCATATATTTT. Amino acids: CATSSEGGASGNTIYF.

V and J are TRBV5-4 and TRBJ1-2; D unclear. The germline V and J ends were trimmed by 3 bases and 0 bases, with 6 bases remaining between them. This CDR3 region has 13 residues. The germline CDR1 and CDR2 sequences are SGHNT and YYREEE (reference sequence). CDR3 sequence: CASSYRANYGYTF. DNA of the CDR3: TGTGCCAGCAGCTATCGAGCTAACTATGGCTACACCTTC.

The chain joins TRBV9 to TRBJ1-1; 8 nucleotides match TRBD1. Looked up from germline, CDR1 is SGDLS and CDR2 is YYNGEE. This CDR3 has 17 amino acids. V gave up 0 bases and J gave up 7 bases; unmatched junction bases: 14. The chain's CDR3 is CASSVAAGQGSIGEAFF. CDR3 DNA sequence: TGTGCCAGCAGCGTAGCTGCTGGACAGGGAAGCATAGGTGAAGCTTTCTTT. Drawing the rest from reference TRBV9 and TRBJ1-1, the complete variable domain is DSGVTQTPKHLITATGQRVTLRCSPRSGDLSVYWYQQSLDQGLQFLIQYYNGEERAKGNILERFSAQQFPDLHSELNLSSLELGDSALYFCASSVAAGQGSIGEAFFGQGTRLTVV.

V and J are TRBV12-3 or TRBV12-4 and TRBJ2-7; D unclear. The CDR3 has 12 amino acids. V dropped 4 bases and J dropped 7 bases, with 11 bases sitting between them. CDR3 sequence (DNA): TGTGCCAGCAGTTACAGCTTATCGGAGCAGTACGTC. Its translation is CASSYSLSEQYV.

This clone was observed a few times. The V gene is TRBV6-1, the J gene TRBJ1-2; 8 bases are shared with TRBD1. Germline V gene sequence: CDR1 MNHNS, CDR2 SASEGT. V was pared by 1 base and J by 4 bases, with 5 bases of the junction left unmatched. CDR3 length: 15 residues. The CDR3 DNA follows: TGTGCCAGCAGTGAAGTGTGGGACAGGCCCTATGGCTACACCTTC. Its protein product is CASSEVWDRPYGYTF.